A selection of T cell receptor beta chains follows, all from one sample in a study of human T cells and chemical hapten exposure. One entry per CDR3 protein results from TCRdb running MiXCR on the RACE reads. This table has fewer than 100,000 distinct CDR3 sequences, roughly 7.9% appearing once. Sequenced input: whole blood. The receptors originated from a female donor in good health. Some clones in this sample may be carry-over from other donors' samples. The CDR3 runs from the conserved cysteine through the conserved F or W. Only some rows state a clone size, as once, few, many or a class for expanded clones.

v_call,clone_size,cdr3_aa
TRBV7-2,few,CASSSRVSGGAFDTQYF
TRBV27,few,CASSTNYNQPQHF
TRBV7-2,-,CASSLDGGRANTEAFF
TRBV20-1,many,CSARVQTRGLIYGYTF
TRBV30,-,CAWSVGRGLTDTQYF
TRBV7-9,many,CASSHGQLPEDEQFF
TRBV12-3/TRBV12-4,many,CASSFTWDTEAFF
TRBV28,-,CASSLFGRALHF
TRBV9,few,CASSVARGLNYGYTF
TRBV10-3,many,CAIRAIDSNNSPLHF
TRBV5-4,few,CASSLMAGDTDTQYF
TRBV28,-,CASSLQGFNEQFF
TRBV11-2,many,CASSSRDSDTQYF
TRBV6-1,-,CASSLQPLGTEAFF
TRBV6-6,many,CASMRTSGVSTDTQYF
TRBV7-9,-,CASSPWDSTIYSYTF
TRBV5-5,many,CASSLDPGRNTEAFF
TRBV12-3/TRBV12-4,-,CATRDAGGLDTQYF
TRBV24-1,-,CATSDPRDRVAERETQYF
TRBV12-3/TRBV12-4,many,CASSLGVTTQYF
TRBV2,-,CASSEETAGRYGYTF
TRBV28,many,CASSLDHLNTEAFF
TRBV5-1,few,CASSGKGLDSPLHF
TRBV11-2,many,CASSLGRSSGATDTQYF
TRBV4-2,few,CASSQDHGSYQPQHF
TRBV5-1,few,CASSPGTGATKNNEKLFF
TRBV18,few,CASSPRSGENTEAFF
TRBV29-1,few,CSVKGTSGGYDTQYF
TRBV7-2,many,CASSSRTGTQYF
TRBV7-8,many,CASSGEVGTQYF
TRBV5-1,few,CASSLGTTDSYEQYF
TRBV12-3/TRBV12-4,-,CASSPGRLYEQFF
TRBV6-5,many,CASIGQGASEAFF
TRBV3-1,many,CASSQQGGRANTGELFF
TRBV20-1,few,CSARYRENTGELFF
TRBV2,-,CASIGTGFQPQHF
TRBV2,few,CASQEGQGATEQYF
TRBV10-3,medium-sized,CAITRSGEGSGANVLTF
TRBV20-1,many,CSARDPRGSSYEQYF
TRBV7-9,many,CASREMLAPADEQYF
TRBV5-1,-,CASSVSSNQPQHF
TRBV12-3/TRBV12-4,-,CASSLGEGQPQHF
TRBV5-1,few,CASSTGLETQYF
TRBV4-2,many,CASSQGPGTVNEKLFF
TRBV7-6,-,CASSLSGTGTEAFF
TRBV5-4,-,CASSLKQGDDTQYF
TRBV6-6,few,CASSVQGANEKLFF
TRBV2,many,CASSGGVGGDTQYF
TRBV12-3/TRBV12-4,few,CASSQGGGHNSPLHF
TRBV20-1,few,CSARLMPKGTMNTEAFF
TRBV12-3/TRBV12-4,-,CASSRDSGTQYF
TRBV27,-,CASRPYQSFSTDTQYF
TRBV5-5,-,CASTRTSGQETQYF
TRBV12-3/TRBV12-4,few,CASSLYATNEKLFF
TRBV6-5,many,CASSYSLKQPQHF
TRBV20-1,-,CSAGGSGRLAGALDEQYF
TRBV28,-,CASSLVARGSQETQYF
TRBV19,few,CASSDRGYEQYF